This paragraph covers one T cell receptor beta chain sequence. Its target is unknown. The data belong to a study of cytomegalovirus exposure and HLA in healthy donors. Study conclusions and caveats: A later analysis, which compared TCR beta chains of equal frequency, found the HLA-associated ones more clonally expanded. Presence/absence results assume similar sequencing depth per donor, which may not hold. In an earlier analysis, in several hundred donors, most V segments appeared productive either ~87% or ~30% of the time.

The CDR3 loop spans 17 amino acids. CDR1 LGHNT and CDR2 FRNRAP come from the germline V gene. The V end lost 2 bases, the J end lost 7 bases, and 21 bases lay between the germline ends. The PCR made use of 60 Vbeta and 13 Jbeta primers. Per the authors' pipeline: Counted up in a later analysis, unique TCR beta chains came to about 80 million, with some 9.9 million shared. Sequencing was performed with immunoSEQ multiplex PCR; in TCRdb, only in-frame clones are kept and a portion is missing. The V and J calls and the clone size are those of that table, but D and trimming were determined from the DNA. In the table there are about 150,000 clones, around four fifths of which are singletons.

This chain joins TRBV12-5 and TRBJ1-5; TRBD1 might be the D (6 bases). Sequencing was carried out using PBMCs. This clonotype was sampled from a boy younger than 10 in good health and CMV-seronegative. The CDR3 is CASGLPMVAGGRQPQHF. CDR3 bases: TGTGCTAGTGGTTTGCCCATGGTGGCGGGGGGCAGGCAGCCCCAGCATTTT.